The clone carrying this TCR beta chain appeared a few times. The authors ran a second PCR of 7 to 11 cycles using a sample-barcoded 5' primer and a J-beta primer mix. From the 5' RACE reads, TCRdb called clonotypes with MiXCR, one entry per CDR3 protein. The table has approximately 770,000 distinct CDR3 sequences, nearly 60% seen once. This record comes from a study of blood T cells in healthy people across ages. The CDR3 extends over 11 amino acids. V was shortened by 7 bases and J by 4 bases, with 6 bases between the two germline ends. Germline assignment: CDR1 MDHEN and CDR2 SYDVKM. Specimen: blood. This clonotype was obtained from a man aged 25-40 years in good health. The gene calls are TRBV28 and TRBJ2-3; D ambiguous. Here the CDR3 reads CASKNSDTQYF. CDR3 bases: TGTGCCAGCAAGAACTCAGATACGCAGTATTTT. Full variable domain (remainder filled in from reference TRBV28 and TRBJ2-3): DVKVTQSSRYLVKRTGEKVFLECVQDMDHENMFWYRQDPGLGLRLIYFSYDVKMKEKGDIPEGYSVSREKKERFSLILESASTNQTSMYLCASKNSDTQYFGPGTRLTVL.